The present T cell receptor (beta chain) was sequenced within a study of blood T cell repertoires in COVID-19. This clone was recorded only once. V dropped 6 bases and J dropped 9 bases, with 9 bases sitting between them. Germline V gene sequence: CDR1 MNHEY, CDR2 SVGAGI. The CDR3 extends over 12 amino acids. Profiled with immunoSEQ multiplex PCR; TCRdb holds only in-frame clones, not every one. The sample carries approximately 46,000 clones, 85% to 90% recorded once. This TCR was sampled from a man aged 60 to 69 with acute or convalescent COVID-19. This chain connects TRBV6-5 to TRBJ1-6; D may be TRBD1 (5 bases). Sample: peripheral blood. In DNA, the CDR3 is TGTGCCAGCAGCACAGGACCTTCACCCCTCCACTTT. Translation: CASSTGPSPLHF.